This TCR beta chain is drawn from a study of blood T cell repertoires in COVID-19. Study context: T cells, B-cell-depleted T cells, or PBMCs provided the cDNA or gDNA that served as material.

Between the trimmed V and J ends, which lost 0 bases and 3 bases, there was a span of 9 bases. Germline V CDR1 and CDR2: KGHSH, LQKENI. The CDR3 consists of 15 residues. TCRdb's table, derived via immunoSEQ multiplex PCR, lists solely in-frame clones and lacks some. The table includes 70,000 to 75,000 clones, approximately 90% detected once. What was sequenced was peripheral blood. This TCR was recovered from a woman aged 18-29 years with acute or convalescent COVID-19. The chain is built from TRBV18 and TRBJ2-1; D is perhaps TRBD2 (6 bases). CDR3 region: CASSPPGTDYNEQFF. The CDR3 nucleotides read TGTGCCAGCTCACCACCCGGGACTGACTACAATGAGCAGTTCTTC.